The rows below give T cell receptor beta chains drawn from one sample of a study of cytomegalovirus exposure and HLA in healthy donors. Here immunoSEQ multiplex PCR was the method, and the copy in TCRdb shows in-frame clones only, minus some. The table shows approximately 99,000 clones, with around 81% occurring only once. Sequencing input: PBMCs. The origin of the receptors is a middle-aged man in good health and CMV-seropositive. Both conserved end residues are part of each CDR3. A D gene is named only where the DNA matches it firmly. Clone size is stated in some rows and not others, as once, few, many or a class when expanded.

TRBV10-2	TRBJ2-4	-	-	CASSESSGQLKNSQYF	TGCGCCAGCAGTGAGTCAAGCGGACAGTTGAAAAACAGTCAGTACTTC
TRBV28	TRBJ1-2	TRBD1	-	CASSPDRVGGYTF	TGTGCCAGCAGCCCCGACAGGGTGGGTGGCTACACCTTC
TRBV15	TRBJ2-5	-	-	CATSRDPSSSETQYF	TGTGCCACCAGCAGAGACCCCAGTTCGTCGGAGACCCAGTACTTC
TRBV19	TRBJ2-6	TRBD1	-	CASSKHKGQAYLTGANVLTF	TGTGCCAGTAGTAAACATAAAGGACAGGCTTACTTAACTGGGGCCAACGTCCTGACTTTC
TRBV5-1	TRBJ1-1	TRBD1	-	CASSVDRVTEAFF	TGCGCCAGCAGCGTAGACAGGGTTACTGAAGCTTTCTTT
TRBV30	TRBJ2-3	-	-	CAWAVGVGTDTQYF	TGTGCCTGGGCTGTGGGCGTTGGCACAGATACGCAGTATTTT
TRBV10-3	TRBJ2-1	-	-	CAISEAPGLGSNEQFF	TGTGCCATCAGTGAGGCCCCGGGACTGGGCTCCAATGAGCAGTTCTTC
TRBV5-1	TRBJ1-1	TRBD1	-	CASSLETWDRGNTEAFF	TGCGCCAGCAGCTTGGAGACCTGGGACAGGGGGAACACTGAAGCTTTCTTT
TRBV5-1	TRBJ1-2	TRBD1	-	CASSIGTGEVGYTF	TGCGCCAGCAGCATAGGGACAGGAGAGGTTGGCTACACCTTC
TRBV4-1	TRBJ2-1	-	-	CASSQDIRTLLSNEQFF	TGCGCCAGCAGCCAAGATATCAGAACCCTTCTCTCCAATGAGCAGTTCTTC
TRBV2	TRBJ2-7	-	-	CASRESSYEQYF	TGTGCCAGCCGGGAGAGTTCCTACGAGCAGTACTTC
TRBV5-6	TRBJ2-2	TRBD1	-	CASSEGPGQGDTGELFF	TGTGCCAGCAGCGAAGGGCCGGGACAGGGGGACACCGGGGAGCTGTTTTTT
TRBV2	TRBJ1-1	-	-	CASSEGGQNTEAFF	TGTGCCAGCAGTGAAGGGGGACAGAACACTGAAGCTTTCTTT
TRBV14	TRBJ1-3	-	once	CASSPLGPGNTIYF	TGTGCCAGCAGCCCGTTGGGCCCCGGAAACACCATATATTTT
TRBV6-6	TRBJ2-7	-	-	CASRQARNTNEQYF	TGTGCCAGCAGACAAGCCAGGAATACGAACGAGCAGTACTTC
TRBV7-9	TRBJ1-2	TRBD1	-	CASSLSQQGAHGYTF	TGTGCCAGCAGCTTATCTCAACAGGGGGCCCATGGCTACACCTTC
TRBV6-5	TRBJ1-3	-	-	CASSRQVSGNTIYF	TGTGCCAGCAGCAGACAGGTCTCGGGAAACACCATATATTTT
TRBV7-9	TRBJ2-7	-	-	CASTSTVGSADEQYF	TGTGCCAGCACCTCAACCGTCGGCAGCGCGGACGAGCAGTACTTC
TRBV27	TRBJ1-2	TRBD1	-	CASSYRGLEGYTF	TGTGCCAGCAGCTACAGGGGGCTGGAGGGCTACACCTTC
TRBV5-1	TRBJ2-2	TRBD2	-	CASSLGSGSRTGELFF	TGCGCCAGCAGCTTGGGTAGCGGGAGTAGAACCGGGGAGCTGTTTTTT
TRBV6-6	TRBJ2-6	-	-	CASSGGSSGANGLTF	TGTGCCAGCAGTGGGGGGAGCTCTGGGGCCAACGGCCTGACTTTC
TRBV5-1	TRBJ1-5	TRBD1	-	CASSLQTGQGQPQHF	TGCGCCAGCAGCTTACAGACAGGGCAAGGTCAGCCCCAGCATTTT
TRBV5-1	TRBJ2-5	TRBD1	few	CASSLLQGARETQYF	TGCGCCAGCAGCTTATTACAGGGGGCGCGGGAGACCCAGTACTTC
TRBV19	TRBJ2-1	-	once	CASSYTSHSYNEQFF	TGTGCCAGTAGTTACACTAGCCACTCCTACAATGAGCAGTTCTTC
TRBV19	TRBJ1-2	TRBD1	few	CASSIDRGTGYGYTF	TGTGCCAGTAGTATAGATCGCGGGACAGGATATGGCTACACCTTC
TRBV18	TRBJ1-2	-	-	CASSRGRGLDGYTF	TGTGCCAGCTCACGGGGGCGAGGGTTGGATGGCTACACCTTC
TRBV5-4	TRBJ2-3	-	-	CASSLEGTDTQYF	TGTGCCAGCAGCCTTGAGGGCACAGATACGCAGTATTTT
TRBV18	TRBJ1-3	-	-	CASSPPVGPSSGNTIYF	TGTGCCAGCTCACCACCGGTGGGGCCAAGCTCTGGAAACACCATATATTTT
TRBV7-6	TRBJ1-6	-	-	CASSATSVSSYNSPLHF	TGTGCCAGCAGCGCGACATCTGTTAGCTCCTATAATTCACCCCTCCACTTT
TRBV5-4	TRBJ2-1	TRBD2	once	CASSFRLAGVDEQFF	TGTGCCAGCAGCTTCCGACTAGCGGGAGTGGATGAGCAGTTCTTC
TRBV20-1	TRBJ1-1	-	once	CSARASPEAFF	TGCAGTGCTAGAGCTTCCCCTGAAGCTTTCTTT
TRBV30	TRBJ1-5	-	-	CACSGGQNQPQHF	TGTGCCTGCTCGGGAGGGCAAAATCAGCCCCAGCATTTT
TRBV5-6	TRBJ1-6	TRBD1	-	CASSLGQGGSPLHF	TGTGCCAGCAGCTTGGGACAGGGTGGATCACCCCTCCACTTT
TRBV5-4	TRBJ1-1	-	-	CASSLDRDQSAEAFF	TGTGCCAGCAGCTTGGACAGGGACCAGAGCGCTGAAGCTTTCTTT
TRBV28	TRBJ1-2	-	-	CASSSTGDGYGYTF	TGTGCCAGCAGTTCAACGGGGGACGGTTATGGCTACACCTTC
TRBV9	TRBJ2-2	-	-	CASSARTSGWGELFF	TGTGCCAGCAGCGCGCGGACCAGCGGGTGGGGGGAGCTGTTTTTT